This T cell receptor (beta chain) was found in a study of OX40 agonist ivuxolimab in advanced cancers. Study-level background: Partial responses were achieved by three patients, one with hepatocellular carcinoma and two with cutaneous melanoma.

As to this clone: The antigen is undetermined.

The CDR3 consists of 13 residues. CDR1 is SGDLS, CDR2 YYNGEE, per germline. The junction had 7 bases not matched to a gene; V was cut back by 6 bases and J by 6 bases. Study results and limitations: Normalized T-cell clonal expansion was also low in a subset of nonresponders.

Repertoires were generated with immunoSEQ multiplex PCR, while TCRdb's copy carries only in-frame clones and drops some. The sample has about 35,000 clones, about three quarters seen once; the top ten hold over 20%. This clonotype was sampled from an adult with an advanced solid tumor such as melanoma, head and neck, liver or kidney cancer. The chain uses TRBV9 and TRBJ2-3; TRBD2 matches 7 bases. Material: CD4+ or CD8+ T cells sorted from blood, obtained in a trial of the OX40 agonist ivuxolimab. This CDR3 is CASILGGLDTQYF. CDR3 bases: TGTGCCAGCATCCTGGGGGGGTTGGATACGCAGTATTTT. Full variable domain (remainder filled in from reference TRBV9 and TRBJ2-3): DSGVTQTPKHLITATGQRVTLRCSPRSGDLSVYWYQQSLDQGLQFLIQYYNGEERAKGNILERFSAQQFPDLHSELNLSSLELGDSALYFCASILGGLDTQYFGPGTRLTVL.